This T cell receptor (beta chain) was captured in a study of blood T cell repertoires in COVID-19. At the level of the study: From the United States, Italy and Spain came samples of acute and convalescent COVID-19. T cells, B-cell-depleted T cells, or PBMCs supplied cDNA or gDNA.

The V gene lost 2 bases and the J gene lost 8 bases, with 12 bases spanning the gap. CDR3 length: 14 amino acids. Per germline, CDR1 SEHNR and CDR2 FQNEAQ (reference sequence). TCRdb's copy holds only in-frame clones and misses some; the assay was immunoSEQ multiplex PCR. The sample contains fewer than 450,000 clones, 87% of which appear only once. Grouping used clinical history reported by participants in a survey and questionnaire. Cohort 3 donors were reported recovered after two negative PCRs, clearance, or symptom resolution. This receptor was obtained from a woman aged 25 to 39 who had recovered from COVID-19. V is TRBV7-9 and J is TRBJ2-2, with D maybe TRBD1 (5 bases). Input material: PBMCs or T cells enriched from blood (not recorded which). The CDR3 reads CASSLSSRAGELFF. CDR3 in DNA: TGTGCCAGCAGCTTAAGTAGCAGGGCTGGGGAGCTGTTTTTT.